This is a list of T cell receptor beta chains from one sample in a study of cytomegalovirus exposure and HLA in healthy donors. Profiling relied on immunoSEQ multiplex PCR, and the TCRdb table lists in-frame clones only, not all of them. The sample records 150,000 to 200,000 clones, around three quarters being singletons. Sequenced sample: PBMCs. These receptors all come from a man aged 25 to 40 in good health and CMV-seronegative. The CDR3 runs from the conserved cysteine through the conserved F or W. A D gene is named only where the DNA matches it firmly. Clone sizes are given selectively: once, few, many, or a class where the clone is expanded.

>-|few|16|TRBV5-6|TRBJ1-5
CASSLAGGGSNQPQHF
TGTGCCAGCAGCTTGGCGGGAGGGGGGAGCAATCAGCCCCAGCATTTT
>-|-|18|TRBV28|TRBJ1-2
CASSAAIYREAGRYGYTF
TGTGCCAGCAGCGCCGCAATTTACAGGGAAGCGGGAAGGTATGGCTACACCTTC
>-|-|13|TRBV6-5|TRBJ1-2
CASSPTGNYGYTF
TGTGCCAGCAGCCCAACCGGGAACTATGGCTACACCTTC
>TRBD2|-|16|TRBV30|TRBJ2-3
CAWSLLAGGPSDTQYF
TGTGCCTGGAGTCTACTAGCGGGAGGGCCCTCGGATACGCAGTATTTT
>-|-|16|TRBV5-4|TRBJ2-3
CASSWAGTEDVDTQYF
TGTGCCAGCAGCTGGGCCGGGACTGAGGATGTGGATACGCAGTATTTT
>-|-|17|TRBV15|TRBJ2-2
CATSRDPPAAPSGELFF
TGTGCCACCAGCAGAGATCCCCCAGCGGCCCCGTCCGGGGAGCTGTTTTTT
>-|once|13|TRBV7-8|TRBJ1-5
CASSGQLNQPQHF
TGTGCCAGCAGCGGACAGCTCAATCAGCCCCAGCATTTT
>-|-|15|TRBV7-9|TRBJ1-2
CASSPTLQGIRGYTF
TGTGCCAGCAGCCCAACCCTTCAGGGGATTCGCGGCTACACCTTC
>-|once|19|TRBV7-6|TRBJ2-2
CASSDNLRRGAKYAGELFF
TGTGCCAGCAGCGACAACCTCCGACGGGGGGCGAAGTACGCCGGGGAGCTGTTTTTT
>TRBD1|-|15|TRBV5-1|TRBJ1-1
CASSSRDRPPLEAFF
TGCGCCAGCAGCTCCCGGGACAGGCCTCCCCTTGAAGCTTTCTTT
>-|-|14|TRBV28|TRBJ1-4
CASKPRQDREKLFF
TGTGCCAGCAAGCCAAGACAGGACCGAGAAAAACTGTTTTTT
>TRBD1|few|17|TRBV5-8|TRBJ1-1
CASSGPGQGLLEAEAFF
TGTGCCAGCAGCGGACCGGGACAGGGCCTCCTGGAGGCTGAAGCTTTCTTT
>TRBD1|-|14|TRBV29-1|TRBJ1-2
CSGGTGGIDYGYTF
TGCAGCGGAGGGACAGGGGGCATCGACTATGGCTACACCTTC
>TRBD1|-|15|TRBV5-4|TRBJ2-2
CASSQMDRRTGELFF
TGTGCCAGCAGCCAAATGGACAGGCGAACCGGGGAGCTGTTTTTT
>-|few|13|TRBV11-3|TRBJ2-7
CASSADHPGEQYF
TGTGCCAGCAGCGCGGACCACCCGGGGGAGCAGTACTTC
>TRBD1|-|12|TRBV30|TRBJ1-2
CAWRGQNYGYTF
TGTGCCTGGAGGGGACAGAACTATGGCTACACCTTC
>-|-|16|TRBV5-1|TRBJ1-5
CASSLEGGNSNQPQHF
TGCGCCAGCAGCTTGGAAGGCGGGAATAGCAATCAGCCCCAGCATTTT
>-|-|18|TRBV15|TRBJ1-6
CATSRDQQGSSYNSPLHF
TGTGCCACCAGCAGAGATCAACAGGGTAGCTCCTATAATTCACCCCTCCACTTT
>-|-|13|TRBV27|TRBJ2-2
CASSSRRGGELFF
TGTGCCAGCAGTTCCAGGAGGGGCGGGGAGCTGTTTTTT
>TRBD1|-|13|TRBV4-1|TRBJ2-7
CASSPQGLYEQYF
TGCGCCAGCAGCCCACAGGGGCTCTACGAGCAGTACTTC
>-|-|15|TRBV4-2|TRBJ2-7
CASSQPGLGEYEQYF
TGTGCCAGCAGCCAACCCGGCCTTGGAGAATACGAGCAGTACTTC
>TRBD1|once|13|TRBV28|TRBJ1-2
CASSYDRGYGYTF
TGTGCCAGCAGTTACGACAGGGGTTATGGCTACACCTTC
>-|-|16|TRBV4-1|TRBJ1-6
CASSQTGARANSPLHF
TGCGCCAGCAGCCAAACGGGCGCCAGGGCAAATTCACCCCTCCACTTT
>TRBD1|-|13|TRBV19|TRBJ1-2
CATADRPNYGYTF
TGTGCCACCGCGGACAGGCCTAACTATGGCTACACCTTC
>-|once|12|TRBV2|TRBJ1-2
CASSPLRQDNIF
TGTGCCAGCAGTCCCCTACGCCAAGACAACATCTTC
>TRBD2|-|17|TRBV4-2|TRBJ2-1
CASSQVTSGRDDNEQFF
TGTGCCAGCAGCCAAGTAACTAGCGGGAGGGATGACAATGAGCAGTTCTTC
>-|-|11|TRBV27|TRBJ2-7
CASSLGPEQYF
TGTGCCAGCAGTTTAGGGCCCGAGCAGTACTTC
>-|-|14|TRBV6-5|TRBJ1-4
CASSYRGGGEKLFF
TGTGCCAGCAGTTACAGGGGAGGAGGAGAAAAACTGTTTTTT
>TRBD2|-|16|TRBV6-6|TRBJ2-3
CASSTPLAANTDTQYF
TGTGCCAGCAGTACCCCACTAGCGGCTAACACAGATACGCAGTATTTT
>-|-|13|TRBV11-1|TRBJ2-2
CASSYLNTGELFF
TGTGCCAGCAGCTATTTAAACACCGGGGAGCTGTTTTTT
>-|-|15|TRBV27|TRBJ2-7
CASRAGQASSYEQYF
TGTGCCAGCAGGGCCGGTCAGGCCAGCTCCTACGAGCAGTACTTC
>-|-|10|TRBV28|TRBJ1-1
CASQNTEAFF
TGTGCCAGCCAGAACACTGAAGCTTTCTTT
>TRBD1|once|15|TRBV5-1|TRBJ1-1
CASARQGELNTEAFF
TGCGCCAGCGCTAGACAGGGGGAATTGAACACTGAAGCTTTCTTT
>TRBD2|-|15|TRBV10-1|TRBJ2-7
CASSEFSGNSYEQYF
TGCGCCAGCAGTGAGTTTAGCGGGAACTCCTACGAGCAGTACTTC
>TRBD1|-|14|TRBV6-1|TRBJ1-5
CASSWAGGDQPQHF
TGTGCCAGCAGTTGGGCAGGGGGCGATCAGCCCCAGCATTTT
>-|-|13|TRBV6-6|TRBJ1-2
CASRPNSQGGYTF
TGTGCCAGCAGGCCCAACTCTCAGGGGGGCTACACCTTC
>TRBD2|few|16|TRBV5-6|TRBJ2-3
CASSPLPSGRVDTQYF
TGTGCCAGCAGCCCCTTACCAAGCGGGAGGGTGGATACGCAGTATTTT
>TRBD1|-|16|TRBV5-1|TRBJ2-7
CASSLADRGKVYEQYF
TGCGCCAGCAGCTTGGCTGACAGGGGAAAAGTCTACGAGCAGTACTTC
>TRBD1|once|15|TRBV7-9|TRBJ2-1
CASSHRDRVSKEQFF
TGTGCCAGCAGCCACCGGGACAGGGTCTCTAAGGAGCAGTTCTTC
>TRBD1|-|16|TRBV5-6|TRBJ1-6
CASSRPWTGGVSPLHF
TGTGCCAGCAGCCGCCCCTGGACAGGGGGGGTTTCACCCCTCCACTTT
>-|once|13|TRBV13|TRBJ1-4
CASSTGQYEKLFF
TGTGCCAGCAGCACCGGACAGTATGAAAAACTGTTTTTT
>-|-|11|TRBV29-1|TRBJ1-2
CSGRSTYGYTF
TGCAGCGGTCGGTCCACTTACGGCTACACCTTC
>-|-|10|TRBV6-5|TRBJ1-1
CASWHTEAFF
TGTGCCAGCTGGCACACTGAAGCTTTCTTT
>TRBD2|few|14|TRBV10-2|TRBJ2-1
CASSDWREGGEQFF
TGCGCCAGCAGTGACTGGCGGGAGGGCGGTGAGCAGTTCTTC
>-|-|8|TRBV20-1|TRBJ2-5
CSAASQYF
TGCAGTGCTGCGAGCCAGTACTTC
>-|-|13|TRBV28|TRBJ1-2
CATRGGPNYGYTF
TGTGCCACCCGGGGGGGGCCTAACTATGGCTACACCTTC
>TRBD1|-|15|TRBV25-1|TRBJ1-2
CASSGGTGDNYGYTF
TGTGCCAGCAGTGGGGGGACAGGAGATAACTATGGCTACACCTTC
>TRBD1|-|14|TRBV4-1|TRBJ1-2
CASSQGGDSRVRTF
TGCGCCAGCAGCCAAGGGGGGGACAGTCGAGTTCGCACCTTC
>TRBD2|-|15|TRBV10-3|TRBJ2-3
CAISETSGSPDTQYF
TGTGCCATCAGTGAGACTAGCGGGAGTCCGGATACGCAGTATTTT
>TRBD1|once|14|TRBV19|TRBJ1-2
CASTEGTGGWGYTF
TGTGCCAGTACCGAAGGGACAGGGGGCTGGGGCTACACCTTC
>TRBD1|few|15|TRBV28|TRBJ1-5
CASNPRQGARQPQHF
TGTGCCAGCAACCCAAGACAGGGGGCGCGTCAGCCCCAGCATTTT
>-|-|15|TRBV6-1|TRBJ1-5
CASNFRGESNQPQHF
TGTGCCAGCAATTTCCGGGGTGAAAGCAATCAGCCCCAGCATTTT
>TRBD1|-|14|TRBV5-1|TRBJ2-1
CASSRRQGYNEQFF
TGCGCCAGCAGCAGAAGACAGGGTTACAATGAGCAGTTCTTC
>TRBD1|once|13|TRBV5-6|TRBJ2-7
CASSDDRAYEQYF
TGCGCCAGCAGCGACGACAGGGCCTACGAGCAGTACTTC
>TRBD1|few|15|TRBV5-4|TRBJ1-1
CASSPGTGRNTEAFF
TGTGCCAGCAGCCCGGGGACAGGCAGGAACACTGAAGCTTTCTTT